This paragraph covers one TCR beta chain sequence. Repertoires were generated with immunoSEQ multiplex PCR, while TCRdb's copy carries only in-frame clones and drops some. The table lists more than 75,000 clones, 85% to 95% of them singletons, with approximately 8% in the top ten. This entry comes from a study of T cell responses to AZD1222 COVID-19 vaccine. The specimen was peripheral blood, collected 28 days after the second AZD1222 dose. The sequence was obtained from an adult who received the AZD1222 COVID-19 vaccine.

The CDR3 is CASSVSGKETQYF. The CDR3 DNA follows: TGTGCCAGCAGCGTAAGCGGGAAAGAGACCCAGTACTTC. The genes are TRBV2 and TRBJ2-5; 7 bases are shared with TRBD2. J gave up 3 bases and V 6 bases, and 4 bases lay outside the gene matches. The CDR3 extends over 13 amino acids. Germline V gives CDR1 SNHLY, CDR2 FYNNEI.